A selection of T cell receptor delta chains follows, all from one sample in a study of γδ T cells in repeated Plasmodium falciparum infection. TCRdb repeated clone calling on the multiplex PCR reads with CATT. Among approximately 93,000 delta-chain clones listed, 0.95% to 1% were seen once. Sequencing was carried out using gamma-delta T cells from blood. The receptor set was obtained from a pool of human donors (malaria-infected and uninfected, not separated). The CDR3 runs from the conserved cysteine through the conserved F or W.

CDR3	V	length	J
CALGEGSPGTTGGYKGDKLIF	TRDV1	21	TRDJ1
CALGELAPSMGGYRRSDKLIF	TRDV1	21	TRDJ1
CALGECRSYRTCTGGYEGDKLIF	TRDV1	23	TRDJ1
CALGEDSHLGGYMVTDKLIF	TRDV1	20	TRDJ1
CALGERDRLGDTYDTDKLIF	TRDV1	20	TRDJ1
CALGEHGGSSYRGIQGNTDKLIF	TRDV1	23	TRDJ1
CACDFLGGDRTDKLIF	TRDV2	16	TRDJ1
CALGESRNNIPYTDKLIF	TRDV1	18	TRDJ1
CAFRGPAWYTDKLIF	TRDV3	15	TRDJ1
CALGELVLGRADKLIF	TRDV1	16	TRDJ1
CALGESDCWLGDTPYTDKLTF	TRDV1	21	TRDJ1
CACDLSPPGGYAPTDKLIF	TRDV2	19	TRDJ1
CACDTWGAEKLIF	TRDV2	13	TRDJ1
CALGFRKGPWDIKTDKLIF	TRDV1	19	TRDJ1
CALGELGLGYAADKLIF	TRDV1	17	TRDJ1
CALGELTMGDGTDKLIF	TRDV1	17	TRDJ1
CALGIFRPSTGGYVKLIF	TRDV1	18	TRDJ1
CALGELIFPDLDLYTDKLIF	TRDV1	20	TRDJ1
CALGERTLGFPTDKLIF	TRDV1	17	TRDJ1
CALGSFIPQYTDKLIF	TRDV1	16	TRDJ1
CALGKLEGSWGGKSYTDKLIF	TRDV1	21	TRDJ1
CACDRTRFGGGLQGKLIF	TRDV2	18	TRDJ1
CALGELGYIPLTGGYTTDKLIF	TRDV1	22	TRDJ1
CALGRSPPRTFSTGISQGKLIF	TRDV1	22	TRDJ1
CALGELRPARPLYTDKLIF	TRDV1	19	TRDJ1
CALGERRLGAPKSDKLIF	TRDV1	18	TRDJ1
CALGGAFLRRSTGGARPLIF	TRDV1	20	TRDJ4
CACDTAGLFYRWGGKLIF	TRDV2	18	TRDJ1
CALGEVTETKTCPNWGILHTDKLIF	TRDV1	25	TRDJ1